This T cell receptor (beta chain) emerged from a study of T cell responses to AZD1222 COVID-19 vaccine (dated by TCRdb to the early 2020s). Describing the broader study: TCR sequencing covered more than 230 trial participants: 200 to 220 given two doses of AZD1222 and 26 given two doses of MenACWY control vaccine. Trial participants were enrolled into age subgroups of 18-55, 56-69 and 70-plus years, which contained 148, 28 and 57 TCR-sequenced participants, respectively.

General study outcomes and caveats: Because no day 14 peak-response samples were available, the repertoires could be characterized only after the peak T cell response. The 56-69-year group was small, and its depth increase did not reach significance, likely because of low power. Conclusions about previously exposed vaccinees are limited because only a handful of AZD1222 recipients were SARS-CoV-2 seropositive at baseline. Most participants were white British and females outnumbered males, and the authors suggested that clonal diversity may have been underestimated. A significant rise in spike-specific TCR breadth and depth was observed after two AZD1222 doses relative to day 0 and relative to MenACWY recipients. The vaccine-associated CD4 TCRs covered the entire spike protein, and the dominant responses fell in regions 160-218 and 743-854. Epitopes outside the regions mutated in the B.1.351 and B.1.1.7 variants were reportedly recognized by nearly half of the unique spike-specific TCRs.

Worth noting for this clone: This clone's antigen is unknown. No much larger clonotype is one base removed from it; base qualities were not supplied.

Reading the label with the study, this specimen's time point is: baseline before first vaccination. Reading the label with the study, this specimen's treatment or condition is: meningococcal conjugate vaccine given as trial control. Vaccinee samples were obtained from the UK trials COV001 and COV002, which included a single-blind randomized controlled phase 2/3 trial of AZD1222 (ChAdOx1 nCoV-19) in healthy adults. For TCRbeta chain sequencing, PBMC samples were collected from trial participants at day 0 and at day 28 after the second dose. In the germline V gene, CDR1 corresponds to SGDLS and CDR2 to YYNGEE. Spanning cysteine to phenylalanine, the CDR3 consists of 12 amino acids. Only the CDR3 portion is preserved as DNA: 36 bases, with reading frame beginning at the first base. V loses 2 bases, J loses 5 bases, and the germline ends lie 7 bases apart. The CDR3 regions of human TCRbeta chains were subjected to immunosequencing. The original pipeline was this. TCRs in the repertoires were matched against a reference library of SARS-CoV-2-specific TCRs that had been generated with the MIRA antigen-specificity platform. Breadth meant the fraction of unique TCRs that were SARS-CoV-2-associated, whereas depth meant the fraction of total T cells that were SARS-CoV-2-associated. Each spike-specific TCR was assigned to its reactive spike region and to a CD4 or CD8 class using the MIRA data. Log10-transformed breadth and depth values were compared by one-way ANOVA with Sidak's multiple comparisons tests. In its TCRdb copy, this immuneACCESS table keeps in-frame sequences only and misses some clones. Where compared with another copy, unresolved V genes explain less than half of these, and the others have no known cause. That table gives V, J and clone size, and the DNA gave D and trimming. The sample profile shows approximately 220,000 clones; roughly 91% of them were found once. The ten largest clones take up about 1% of the sample.

The sequencing here drew on peripheral blood, taken on day 0 of MenACWY control vaccination. The sequence derives from an adult in good health. Recombination joined TRBV9 with TRBJ1-1; the D gene is unclear. CDR3 loop: CASSVGWTEAFF. The nucleotide sequence is TGTGCCAGCAGCGTCGGGTGGACTGAAGCTTTCTTT.